This T cell receptor (beta chain) is from a study of cytomegalovirus exposure and HLA in healthy donors. Whole-study results and caveats: Most TCR sequences were uncommon, yet certain public TCRs appeared in many donors. Subsequent analysis found a tendency for first-cohort TCR clusters to co-occur within the 120 validation repertoires.

Of note for this clone: Its antigen is unidentified.

Trimming stripped 8 bases from V and 6 bases from J, with 26 bases between. The CDR3 has 16 residues. Germline lookup yields CDR1 MNHNY and CDR2 SVGAGI (reference sequence). Method: immunoSEQ multiplex PCR; TCRdb's copy keeps in-frame clones and lacks some. In the table there are over 150,000 clones, 95% to 96% of which are singletons. The sequence came from a woman between 18 and 29 years old in good health and CMV-seronegative. The J gene is TRBJ2-7, the V gene TRBV6-6; D is perhaps TRBD1 (6 bases). Sequences were obtained from PBMCs. CDR3: CASAPLARDTFTEQYF. The CDR3 nucleotides read TGTGCCAGCGCCCCTCTGGCCCGGGACACCTTCACCGAGCAGTACTTC.